Here is one T cell receptor (beta chain) with its context. The record originates from a study of cytomegalovirus exposure and HLA in healthy donors. For the study at large: In an earlier analysis, 90 million to 130 million unique TCR beta sequences were found from about 179 million T cells.

60 Vbeta and 13 Jbeta primers were used in PCR. Clones were read by immunoSEQ multiplex PCR, and TCRdb kept only the in-frame ones, dropping some. The repertoire consists of roughly 150,000 clones, with approximately 80% occurring once and the leading ten covering roughly 4%. The TCR sequence derives from a woman between 35 and 50 years old in good health and CMV-seropositive. The specimen was PBMCs.

The CDR3: CASSGTGLRQPQHF. As DNA, the CDR3 is TGTGCCAGCAGCGGAACAGGGTTACGTCAGCCCCAGCATTTT. This sequence joins TRBV7-8 and TRBJ1-5; possibly TRBD1 for D (6 bases). The CDR3 totals 14 residues. Germline CDR1 reads SGHVS; CDR2 reads FQNEAQ. V gave up 5 bases and J gave up 6 bases, with 14 bases separating them.